What follows is one TCR beta chain and its context. Its specificity is not known. Germline lookup yields CDR1 MNHNY and CDR2 SVGAGI (reference sequence). Losses at the gene ends were 6 bases for V and 4 bases for J; bases not matched to a gene: 9. This CDR3 comprises 15 residues. Sequenced material consisted of expressed TCRB transcripts (all of the isolated RNA was reverse transcribed). Measured with immunoSEQ multiplex PCR; TCRdb has only the in-frame clones, and not every one. The profile shows some 150,000 clones, 11% of them singletons. The sample is drawn from a study of beta chain features in type 1 diabetes. Study-wide background: Examination covered around 100 million sorted cells spanning all samples. General study findings and limits: Junctions at VDJ sites from type 1 diabetes patients had fewer insertions and more deletions.

Sequenced: central memory CD4+ T cells from blood. The clonotype originates from a young man in good health. The chain joins TRBV6-6 to TRBJ2-5, with TRBD1 matching 9 bases. CDR3 in DNA: TGTGCCAGCAGCTTCCCTGGACAGGGGCGAGAGACCCAGTACTTC. Encoded protein: CASSFPGQGRETQYF.